This T cell receptor (beta chain) was found in a study of Ad26.COV2.S vaccination and SARS-CoV-2 variants. Germline CDR1 reads LGHDT; CDR2 reads YNNKEL (reference sequence). This CDR3 contains 18 residues. Trimming took 0 bases from V and 4 from J, leaving 18 bases between them. Regarding the study as a whole: Vaccinees displayed broader spike-specific TCR repertoires than placebo recipients.

In the case of this clone: No antigen is known for it.

The repertoire was sequenced with immunoSEQ multiplex PCR; TCRdb's copy has only in-frame clones and lacks some. The sample lists about 400,000 clones; 83% were seen once. Indicated treatment: about 20 received Ad26.COV2.S at low or high dose, single or two shots; several received placebo; per-sample allocation not given. Sampling occurred on day 63 after the first vaccine or placebo injection. This chain uses TRBV3-1 (or the pseudogene TRBV3-2) with TRBJ2-2, with a weak D call TRBD2 (5 bases). The sample consisted of peripheral blood, taken in a trial of Ad26.COV2.S vaccine versus placebo. The sequence derives from a person between 18 and 65 years old who received the Ad26.COV2.S COVID-19 vaccine or a placebo. CDR3 sequence reads: CASSQDKRRAGFTGELFF. The CDR3 DNA reads TGTGCCAGCAGCCAAGATAAGCGAAGGGCGGGTTTCACCGGGGAGCTGTTTTTT.